These 11 T cell receptor beta chains were sequenced from one sample in a study of cytomegalovirus exposure and HLA in healthy donors. Both 60 Vbeta primers and 13 Jbeta primers went into the PCR. The table came from immunoSEQ multiplex PCR; TCRdb's copy has only in-frame clones and leaves some out. The table lists roughly 86,000 clones, around 66% of them singletons. The sequencing input was PBMCs. The receptors come from a man under 40 in good health and CMV-seronegative.

There are a few counts of this clone. This chain links TRBV5-1 with TRBJ2-3; D is perhaps TRBD2 (7 bases). Germline V gives CDR1 SGHRS, CDR2 YFSETQ. Trimming left V 4 bases short and J 3 bases short, with 12 bases between. This CDR3 spans 14 amino acids. CDR3 coding DNA: TGCGCCAGCAGCAACGGGGGGCGGACAGATACGCAGTATTTT. Translation: CASSNGGRTDTQYF.

The V gene is TRBV11-1, the J gene TRBJ2-2; weak D call: TRBD2 (6 bases). V was clipped by 8 bases and J by 1 base, with 11 bases between them. From germline, CDR1 is SGHAT and CDR2 FQDESV (reference sequence). The CDR3 length is 14 residues. The CDR3 DNA sequence: TGTGCCAGCGCGCGGCGGGGGAACACCGGGGAGCTGTTTTTT. This gives the protein CASARRGNTGELFF.

The J gene is TRBJ2-6, the V gene TRBV11-2; 10 nucleotides match TRBD1. Losses at the gene ends were 4 bases for V and 0 bases for J; bases not matched to a gene: 3. Germline CDR1 is SGHAT and CDR2 is FQNNGV. The CDR3 is made up of 17 amino acids. CDR3 nucleotide sequence: TGTGCCAGCAGCTGGACAGGGGGGAGCTCTGGGGCCAACGTCCTGACTTTC. This encodes CASSWTGGSSGANVLTF. Supplemented by reference TRBV11-2 and TRBJ2-6, the full variable domain reads EAGVAQSPRYKIIEKRQSVAFWCNPISGHATLYWYQQILGQGPKLLIQFQNNGVVDDSQLPKDRFSAERLKGVDSTLKIQPAKLEDSAVYLCASSWTGGSSGANVLTFGAGSRLTVL.

The chain has TRBV11-2 and TRBJ2-7; 8 nucleotides align to TRBD1. With V trimmed by 3 bases and J by 6 bases, 7 bases remained unmatched. The CDR3 contains 14 residues. Looked up from germline, CDR1 is SGHAT and CDR2 is FQNNGV. CDR3 nucleotides: TGTGCCAGCAGCTTCGGACAGGGTGAGGGCGAGCAGTACTTC. Residues: CASSFGQGEGEQYF.

Turning to this clone: At one end the junction does not follow the germline gene, possibly because of a read error. V usage is TRBV2 and J usage is TRBJ1-1; no firm D call. The CDR3 extends over 14 amino acids. Per the germline V gene, CDR1 is SNHLY and CDR2 is FYNNEI. This CDR3 reads CASIEGRRNTEAFF. The CDR3 coding sequence is TGTGCCAGCATTGAAGGACGGAGGAACACTGAAGCTTTCTTT.

The CDR3 bases are TGTGCCAGCAGTTTACCCTCAGCGGGAGGGGCCTACGAGCAGTACTTC. It specifies CASSLPSAGGAYEQYF. The chain recombines TRBV28 with TRBJ2-7; 10 bases are shared with TRBD2. Germline V lookup: CDR1 MDHEN, CDR2 SYDVKM. This CDR3 region has 16 residues. V lost 2 bases to trimming and J lost 2 bases; unmatched junction nucleotides: 6.

The rearrangement uses TRBV5-1 and TRBJ2-4; TRBD1 matches at 8 bases. Unmatched junction bases numbered 9, after V lost 4 bases and J lost 0 bases. Germline-derived CDR1 and CDR2 are SGHRS and YFSETQ. The CDR3 consists of 17 residues. The CDR3 reads CASSQGQVWEAKNIQYF. For the CDR3, the DNA is TGCGCCAGCAGCCAGGGACAGGTCTGGGAAGCCAAAAACATTCAGTACTTC.

As for this clone: One end of the junction varies from germline; a read error may be responsible. The chain combines TRBV7-9 with TRBJ2-5; TRBD2 matches 7 bases. The CDR3 extends over 17 amino acids. Germline V gene data show CDR1 as SEHNR and CDR2 as FQNEAQ (reference sequence). CDR3 coding DNA: TGTTCCAGCAGCCAAGGGCAAACGGGAGGCTCTGTAAAGACCCAGTACTTC. Protein sequence: CSSSQGQTGGSVKTQYF.

The chain recombines TRBV21-1 with TRBJ2-6; the table names TRBD2, a call not compared with the DNA. TRBV21-1 is a pseudogene segment. The CDR3 is made up of 17 amino acids. The DNA for the CDR3 is TGTGCCAGCAGCCTAGGGCGGGGGGTGTCTGGGGCCAACGTCCTGACTTTC. It codes for CASSLGRGVSGANVLTF.

This chain joins TRBV5-1 and TRBJ1-5; D is unclear. With 0 bases removed from V and 7 bases from J, the gap between germline ends came to 14 bases. This CDR3 has 15 amino acids. Germline V CDR1 and CDR2: SGHRS, YFSETQ. The CDR3 DNA follows: TGCGCCAGCAGCTTGGGTGGGGAGCGAAGGCAGCCCCAGCATTTT. This encodes CASSLGGERRQPQHF.

This sequence joins TRBV28 and TRBJ2-7; 8 nucleotides line up with TRBD2. J gave up 6 bases and V 6 bases, and 7 bases lay outside the gene matches. The V gene's germline CDR1 is MDHEN and CDR2 SYDVKM. CDR3 size: 13 residues. Here the CDR3 reads CASRRGGVGEQYF. The CDR3 nucleotides read TGTGCCAGCAGACGGGGGGGAGTTGGCGAGCAGTACTTC.